The 18 T cell receptor beta chains listed next were all sequenced from one sample in a study of cytomegalovirus exposure and HLA in healthy donors. The PCR had 60 Vbeta and 13 Jbeta primers. The data were produced by immunoSEQ multiplex PCR, yet TCRdb's version contains in-frame clones alone and is incomplete. The repertoire includes fewer than 200,000 clones, less than 85% of them detected once, and 3.5% to 5% sits in the top ten. Material: PBMCs. These receptors all stem from a man aged 35 to 55 in good health and CMV-seronegative.

This chain uses TRBV7-9 with TRBJ1-2; 9 positions match TRBD1. Germline values: CDR1 SEHNR, CDR2 FQNEAQ (reference sequence). V was clipped by 5 bases and J by 6 bases; unmatched bases: 7. CDR3 length: 14 amino acids. The CDR3 nucleotides read TGTGCCAGCAGCCGGACAGGGGAAGGGAATGGCTACACCTTC. Translating gives CASSRTGEGNGYTF.

The rearrangement uses TRBV21-1 and TRBJ1-5. TRBV21-1 is given as a pseudogene. The CDR3 consists of 18 residues. The CDR3 DNA follows: TGTGCCAGCAGCAAGGGCACAGAGGAGGAAGATAGCAATCAGCCCCAGCATTTT. Its translation: CASSKGTEEEDSNQPQHF.

The J gene is TRBJ1-4, the V gene TRBV19; 11 bases fit TRBD1. The CDR3 extends over 16 amino acids. Germline V gene data show CDR1 as LNHDA and CDR2 as SQIVND (reference sequence). Unmatched junction bases numbered 6, after V lost 3 bases and J lost 6 bases. This CDR3 reads CASSIGTGGLDEKLFF. In DNA form, the CDR3 reads TGTGCCAGTAGTATTGGGACAGGGGGATTGGATGAAAAACTGTTTTTT.

With regard to this clone: This CDR3 fails to terminate in the conserved phenylalanine or tryptophan, so it likely reflects a read error. The V call is TRBV27, the J call TRBJ1-2; D remains unclear. The germline V gene encodes CDR1 MNHEY and CDR2 SMNVEV (reference sequence). The CDR3 covers 14 residues. V was pared by 4 bases and J by 4 bases, with 13 bases between. This CDR3 is CASSSPGKVYGYTS. The DNA for the CDR3 is TGTGCCAGCAGTTCTCCGGGGAAGGTCTATGGCTACACCTCC.

This rearrangement joins TRBV28 to TRBJ2-1; 10 bases are a match to TRBD1. The CDR3 is made up of 14 amino acids. Germline CDR1 MDHEN, CDR2 SYDVKM. The junction had 7 bases not matched to a gene; V was cut back by 5 bases and J by 9 bases. CDR3 loop: CASSPGTGVLEQFF. CDR3 coding DNA: TGTGCCAGCAGTCCGGGGACAGGGGTTCTTGAGCAGTTCTTC.

This clone was seen only once. The chain couples TRBV6-1 to TRBJ1-2, with 7 bases matching TRBD1. Germline assignment: CDR1 MNHNS and CDR2 SASEGT. V was clipped by 4 bases and J by 4 bases; unmatched bases: 3. This CDR3 has 13 amino acids. The CDR3 coding sequence is TGTGCCAGCAGTGGGGACAGTGTCTATGGCTACACCTTC. Translated, it gives CASSGDSVYGYTF.

The gene calls are TRBV5-1 and TRBJ2-1; 8 bases are a match to TRBD2. The V and J ends lost 5 bases and 7 bases, in that order; junction bases with no gene match: 11. Looked up from germline, CDR1 is SGHRS and CDR2 is YFSETQ. The CDR3 runs 15 residues. The CDR3 DNA reads TGCGCCAGCAGTTACACGGGGGGGTTCGAAAATGAGCAGTTCTTC. Protein: CASSYTGGFENEQFF.

The gene calls are TRBV4-1 and TRBJ1-6, with 8 bases identical to TRBD1. Unmatched junction bases numbered 2, after V lost 0 bases and J lost 4 bases. Germline V gene sequence: CDR1 MGHRA, CDR2 YSYEKL. There are 16 residues in the CDR3. In DNA, the CDR3 is TGCGCCAGCAGCCAAGACGGGACAGGTTATAATTCACCCCTCCACTTT. This codes for CASSQDGTGYNSPLHF.

V gene TRBV5-1 combines with J gene TRBJ1-4, with 8 bases lining up with TRBD1. CDR1 and CDR2 from the germline V gene are SGHRS and YFSETQ. The length of the CDR3 is 17 residues. V dropped 4 bases and J dropped 0; count of bases not matched to a gene: 8. The CDR3 DNA reads as TGCGCCAGCAGCCCAGGACAGGGATCGGCAACTAATGAAAAACTGTTTTTT. It translates to CASSPGQGSATNEKLFF.

Written as DNA, the CDR3 is TGTGCCAGCAAAACAGGGGAAGGATTCGGCTACGAGCAGTACTTC. Translation: CASKTGEGFGYEQYF. The chain carries TRBV27 and TRBJ2-7; 7 bases map to TRBD1. This CDR3 is built from 15 residues. Germline CDR1 MNHEY, CDR2 SMNVEV (reference sequence). After removal of 7 bases from V and 3 bases from J, the junction contained 12 bases not matched to a gene.

The V call is TRBV5-1, the J call TRBJ2-7, with a weak D call TRBD1 (6 bases). Germline CDR1 reads SGHRS; CDR2 reads YFSETQ. CDR3 length: 14 amino acids. Trimming stripped 3 bases from V and 4 bases from J, with 14 bases between. The CDR3 coding sequence is TGCGCCAGCAGCTCCGGACAGACCTTGTACGAGCAGTACTTC. Translation gives CASSSGQTLYEQYF.

In this sample, this clone turned up a few times. The rearrangement uses TRBV2 and TRBJ1-4; D is possibly TRBD1 (5 bases). The V and J ends lost 5 bases and 5 bases respectively, with 12 bases between them. CDR3 length: 14 amino acids. Germline CDR1 SNHLY, CDR2 FYNNEI. CDR3 protein: CASSKDRKNEKLFF. The CDR3 coding sequence is TGTGCCAGCAGTAAAGACAGAAAGAATGAAAAACTGTTTTTT.

This rearrangement joins TRBV7-8 to TRBJ2-7; unclear D gene. The CDR3 spans 12 residues. Trimming removed 5 bases from V and 5 bases from J, with 10 bases in between. Germline values: CDR1 SGHVS, CDR2 FQNEAQ. CDR3 nucleotides: TGTGCCAGCAGCCCTACCCGAGACGAGCAGTACTTC. Its protein product is CASSPTRDEQYF.

The V call is TRBV7-9, the J call TRBJ2-3; D unclear. Germline CDR1 SEHNR, CDR2 FQNEAQ (reference sequence). V was pared by 2 bases and J by 1 base, with 13 bases between. The CDR3 totals 16 residues. CDR3 in DNA: TGTGCCAGCAGCTTACTCGCTCAGAATGGCACAGATACGCAGTATTTT. This sequence encodes CASSLLAQNGTDTQYF. Full variable domain (remainder filled in from reference TRBV7-9 and TRBJ2-3): DTGVSQNPRHKITKRGQNVTFRCDPISEHNRLYWYRQTLGQGPEFLTYFQNEAQLEKSRLLSDRFSAERPKGSFSTLEIQRTEQGDSAMYLCASSLLAQNGTDTQYFGPGTRLTVL.

The J gene is TRBJ2-7, the V gene TRBV5-5; 11 nucleotides line up with TRBD1. V shed 3 bases and J 3 bases; nucleotides not matched to a gene: 5. Germline lookup yields CDR1 SGHKS and CDR2 YYEKEE (reference sequence). The length of the CDR3 is 15 residues. In nucleotides, the CDR3 is TGTGCCAGCAGCTGGAGGGACAGGGGGGACTACGAGCAGTACTTC. It is translated as CASSWRDRGDYEQYF.

This chain connects TRBV19 to TRBJ1-2; 9 positions agree with TRBD1. The CDR3 has 14 residues. Germline lookup yields CDR1 LNHDA and CDR2 SQIVND (reference sequence). V shed 8 bases, J shed 7 bases, and the junction held 11 bases outside the gene matches. The CDR3 DNA reads as TGTGCCAGTCTCCCGCCGGGACAGGGAGGTGGCTACACCTTC. It encodes CASLPPGQGGGYTF.

This chain links TRBV30 with TRBJ1-2; a weak D match, TRBD1 (5 bases). Germline V gene data show CDR1 as GTSNPN and CDR2 as SVGIG (reference sequence). V gave up 1 base and J gave up 4 bases, with 13 bases separating them. CDR3 size: 14 residues. The CDR3 loop reads CAWSGSRGGYGYTF. In DNA, the CDR3 is TGTGCCTGGAGTGGTAGTCGGGGGGGCTATGGCTACACCTTC.

The gene calls are TRBV7-9 and TRBJ1-1, with 9 positions matching TRBD1. CDR1 and CDR2 (germline): SEHNR, FQNEAQ (reference sequence). This CDR3 is built from 13 residues. The V and J ends lost 6 bases and 4 bases, in that order; junction bases with no gene match: 3. CDR3 bases: TGTGCCAGCAGGGACAGGGGACCCACTGAAGCTTTCTTT. Its translation: CASRDRGPTEAFF.